This TCR beta chain was found in a study of blood T cell repertoires in COVID-19. Whole-study context: The origin of the acute and convalescent COVID-19 samples was the United States, Italy and Spain. PBMCs, B-cell-depleted T cells, or T cells were the source of the cDNA or gDNA that made up the material.

Germline CDR1 reads MDHEN; CDR2 reads SYDVKM. The CDR3 spans 15 residues. V lost 3 bases, J lost 4 bases, and 15 bases lay in between. Original analysis: Estimation of nucleated cell counts relied on the amplification of reference gene primers. Sequencing was performed with immunoSEQ multiplex PCR; in TCRdb, only in-frame clones are kept and a portion is missing. V and J calls and clone size are copied from that table; D and trimming were computed from the DNA. The table shows about 86,000 clones, with more than 60% occurring only once. The V call is TRBV28, the J call TRBJ1-1, with D unclear. Sequencing was done on a sample of peripheral blood. The sequence was collected from a man between 65 and 79 years old with acute or convalescent COVID-19. The CDR3 loop is CASSFNGGRGTEAFF. CDR3 nucleotide sequence: TGTGCCAGCAGTTTTAATGGAGGGCGGGGCACTGAAGCTTTCTTT.